The present entry profiles one T cell receptor (beta chain) with its context. Its antigen is undetermined. The primer mix had 60 Vbeta and 13 Jbeta primers. The table came from immunoSEQ multiplex PCR; TCRdb's copy has only in-frame clones and leaves some out. The listing records more than 55,000 clones. This sample is drawn from a study of cytomegalovirus exposure and HLA in healthy donors. Study-level points and caveats: Roughly even sequencing depth across donors was the assumption behind the presence/absence analyses.

The germline CDR1 and CDR2 sequences are MDHEN and SYDVKM. This CDR3 is 15 amino acids long. Trimming took off 11 bases at V and 4 bases at J, with 23 bases between the two ends. The sequencing input was PBMCs. This rearrangement joins TRBV28 to TRBJ1-1; possible D gene TRBD1, 6 bases. This TCR derives from a woman aged 40 to 49 in good health and CMV-seropositive. The CDR3 sequence is CAGGHSLVPGTEAFF. The CDR3 DNA sequence: TGTGCCGGGGGACATTCGCTGGTTCCGGGCACTGAAGCTTTCTTT.